These T cell receptor beta chains were read from a single sample in a study of T-cell memory formation after mild COVID-19. TCRdb re-called the 5' RACE reads with MiXCR, one entry per CDR3 protein. The table includes some 130,000 distinct CDR3 sequences, more than 15% detected once. Source material: PBMCs or a T cell subset sorted from them (not recorded which). The receptors come from a man aged 18 to 30 who had mild COVID-19 (a few samples of this study predate the infection). Cell type and time point are not known. CDR3s include the opening cysteine and the closing phenylalanine or tryptophan. Fields, in order: J gene, V gene, D gene, clone size, CDR3 protein, CDR3 DNA. D genes are given only for firm matches. The size entry is marked missing in some rows and otherwise reads once, few, many or a size class.

j_call: TRBJ2-2; v_call: TRBV29-1; d_call: -; clone_size: few; cdr3_aa: CSATGWGGELFF; cdr3_nt: TGCAGCGCTACAGGGTGGGGCGGGGAGCTGTTTTTT
j_call: TRBJ1-3; v_call: TRBV11-2; d_call: -; clone_size: few; cdr3_aa: CASSLGELVSGNTIYF; cdr3_nt: TGTGCCAGCAGCTTAGGTGAACTAGTCTCTGGAAACACCATATATTTT
j_call: TRBJ2-7; v_call: TRBV20-1; d_call: TRBD2; clone_size: -; cdr3_aa: CSARQPGLTYEQYF; cdr3_nt: TGCAGTGCTAGACAACCGGGACTAACCTACGAGCAGTACTTC
j_call: TRBJ1-2; v_call: TRBV20-1; d_call: TRBD1; clone_size: few; cdr3_aa: CSAKGQGELYGYTF; cdr3_nt: TGCAGTGCTAAGGGACAGGGCGAACTCTATGGCTACACCTTC
j_call: TRBJ2-1; v_call: TRBV30; d_call: -; clone_size: few; cdr3_aa: CAWSVQGIDEQFF; cdr3_nt: TGTGCCTGGAGTGTCCAGGGGATCGATGAGCAGTTCTTC
j_call: TRBJ2-5; v_call: TRBV2; d_call: -; clone_size: -; cdr3_aa: CASSELEGLETQYF; cdr3_nt: TGTGCCAGCAGTGAACTGGAGGGTTTGGAGACCCAGTACTTC
j_call: TRBJ2-1; v_call: TRBV5-1; d_call: TRBD2; clone_size: few; cdr3_aa: CASSSSLAGGYNEQFF; cdr3_nt: TGCGCCAGCAGCAGCTCACTAGCGGGGGGGTACAATGAGCAGTTCTTC
j_call: TRBJ2-3; v_call: TRBV5-1; d_call: -; clone_size: -; cdr3_aa: CASSLEGWGRDTQYF; cdr3_nt: TGCGCCAGCAGCTTGGAGGGGTGGGGCCGGGATACGCAGTATTTT
j_call: TRBJ2-5; v_call: TRBV7-8; d_call: TRBD2; clone_size: -; cdr3_aa: CASGRLAGVQETQYF; cdr3_nt: TGTGCCAGCGGCAGACTAGCGGGGGTCCAAGAGACCCAGTACTTC
j_call: TRBJ1-2; v_call: TRBV6-1; d_call: TRBD1; clone_size: -; cdr3_aa: CASSEDPGGTGYTF; cdr3_nt: TGTGCCAGCAGTGAAGACCCAGGGGGCACTGGCTACACCTTC
j_call: TRBJ1-5; v_call: TRBV7-2; d_call: TRBD1; clone_size: -; cdr3_aa: CASSPTGDSNQPQHF; cdr3_nt: TGTGCCAGCAGCCCTACAGGGGATAGCAATCAGCCCCAGCATTTT
j_call: TRBJ1-1; v_call: TRBV29-1; d_call: -; clone_size: -; cdr3_aa: CSVALQVKAEAFF; cdr3_nt: TGCAGCGTAGCCTTACAGGTTAAGGCTGAAGCTTTCTTT
j_call: TRBJ2-5; v_call: TRBV29-1; d_call: -; clone_size: -; cdr3_aa: CSVAGDQETQYF; cdr3_nt: TGCAGCGTGGCAGGGGATCAAGAGACCCAGTACTTC
j_call: TRBJ2-3; v_call: TRBV5-1; d_call: -; clone_size: -; cdr3_aa: CASSNKGRGDTQYF; cdr3_nt: TGCGCCAGCAGCAACAAGGGAAGGGGGGATACGCAGTATTTT
j_call: TRBJ2-7; v_call: TRBV12-3/TRBV12-4; d_call: -; clone_size: few; cdr3_aa: CASRAGGDEQYF; cdr3_nt: TGTGCCAGCAGAGCCGGGGGCGACGAGCAGTACTTC
j_call: TRBJ1-6; v_call: TRBV20-1; d_call: -; clone_size: few; cdr3_aa: CSVHNVPTTPYNSPLHF; cdr3_nt: TGCAGTGTCCACAATGTACCCACGACGCCCTATAATTCACCCCTCCACTTT